This is a list of T cell receptor beta chains from one sample in a study of post-analysis software for immune sequencing data. TCRdb re-called the PCR reads with MiXCR, one entry per CDR3 protein. This sample has approximately 440,000 distinct CDR3 sequences, with roughly 45% found just once. The sample taken for sequencing was blood. The receptors shown here come from a girl aged 5-17 years with multiple sclerosis. Both conserved end residues are trimmed from each CDR3.

v_call: TRBV7-9
j_call: TRBJ2-2
cdr3_aa: ASSDLQGNGELF

v_call: TRBV19
j_call: TRBJ2-7
cdr3_aa: ASNEGALSYEQY

v_call: TRBV7-9
j_call: TRBJ2-5
cdr3_aa: AIQDGRAGAPETQY

v_call: TRBV4-1
j_call: TRBJ2-1
cdr3_aa: ASSPQDWYNEQF

v_call: TRBV24-1
j_call: TRBJ2-1
cdr3_aa: ATSDVAGLYNEQF

v_call: TRBV12-3/TRBV12-4
j_call: TRBJ2-7
cdr3_aa: ASSFGPLLLEQY

v_call: TRBV20-1
j_call: TRBJ1-4
cdr3_aa: SAIIRGHEKLF

v_call: TRBV27
j_call: TRBJ2-1
cdr3_aa: ASSWTVHSYNEQF

v_call: TRBV2
j_call: TRBJ1-1
cdr3_aa: ASSQEQFITEAF

v_call: TRBV28
j_call: TRBJ1-2
cdr3_aa: ASSPGTHYGYT

v_call: TRBV7-9
j_call: TRBJ2-3
cdr3_aa: ASSFSGSTDTQY

v_call: TRBV6-5
j_call: TRBJ2-3
cdr3_aa: ASRRRRPGDTQY

v_call: TRBV20-1
j_call: TRBJ2-5
cdr3_aa: SAIDNQETQY

v_call: TRBV28
j_call: TRBJ2-1
cdr3_aa: ASRPSSSGRVHEQF

v_call: TRBV9
j_call: TRBJ1-2
cdr3_aa: ASSAMGGAGVGGYT

v_call: TRBV28
j_call: -
cdr3_aa: ASSPTTSSSSSYNEQY

v_call: TRBV20-1
j_call: TRBJ2-5
cdr3_aa: SARGAASGQY

v_call: TRBV20-1
j_call: TRBJ1-4
cdr3_aa: SASLAPGANEKLF

v_call: TRBV2
j_call: TRBJ2-7
cdr3_aa: ASSQTKAAGQVSYEQY